This T cell receptor beta chain originates from a study of regulatory T cells in long-lasting Graves disease. Study-level background: Patients with persistent Graves' disease had over 5 years of antithyroid drugs and persistent TSH receptor antibodies.

This clonotype was seen many times. The CDR3 sequence is 11 residues long. Germline CDR1 reads MNHNS; CDR2 reads SASEGT. V was cut by 7 bases and J by 10 bases, with 10 bases left in between. Regarding time point: persistent/refractory GD, antithyroid drugs over 5 years with positive TRAb. PBMC-derived RNA was used for the TCR library. Both iRepertoire HTBI primers and Arm-PCR of CDR3 regions were used to build the TCR beta libraries. MiXCR was run by TCRdb on the multiplex PCR reads, yielding one entry per CDR3 protein. The table includes hundreds of thousands of distinct CDR3 sequences, under 25% detected once.

The chain links TRBV6-1 to TRBJ1-4; the D gene is possibly TRBD1 (6 bases). The specimen comprised peripheral blood mononuclear cells (PBMCs), sampled when the disease was refractory, from a patient treated with antithyroid drugs. The TCR was taken from a female donor with Graves disease. CDR3 sequence (DNA): TGTGCCAGCAATGGACAGTTAAAACTGTTTTTT. Protein: CASNGQLKLFF.